The 29 T cell receptor beta chains reported below all come from one sample, sequenced in a study of PD-L1 blockade in urothelial cancer. This sample's time point: pretreatment peripheral blood. Method: immunoSEQ multiplex PCR; TCRdb's copy keeps in-frame clones and lacks some. The sample lists tens of thousands of clones, 70% to 80% occurring once. The sample consisted of PBMCs, taken around atezolizumab (anti-PD-L1) treatment. All receptors derive from a man aged 65 to 79 with urothelial cancer.

The V gene is TRBV7-3, the J gene TRBJ2-3; 11 bases are shared with TRBD2. CDR1 is SGHTA, CDR2 FQGTGA, per germline. The ends lost 5 bases at V and 2 bases at J; junction bases unmatched: 6. The CDR3 consists of 16 residues. DNA for the CDR3: TGTGCCAGCAGCCCGGGGACTAGCGGTTTCACAGATACGCAGTATTTT. Its translation: CASSPGTSGFTDTQYF.

This sequence joins TRBV5-4 and TRBJ1-4; 7 bases line up with TRBD1. V was pared by 4 bases and J by 3 bases, with 12 bases of the junction left unmatched. Germline V CDR1 and CDR2: SGHNT, YYREEE (reference sequence). The CDR3 consists of 17 residues. For the CDR3, the DNA is TGTGCCAGCAGCCGTACAGGGGCCGGAGTATCTAATGAAAAACTGTTTTTT. Translation: CASSRTGAGVSNEKLFF.

This chain joins TRBV28 and TRBJ2-7; no firm D call. This CDR3 contains 12 residues. Germline CDR1 is MDHEN and CDR2 is SYDVKM. Trimming cost V 6 bases and J 4 bases, with 10 bases left between them. The CDR3 nucleotides are TGTGCCAGCAGCCCTTTAGTGTACGAGCAGTACTTC. It encodes CASSPLVYEQYF. The full variable domain, in which reference TRBV28 and TRBJ2-7 provide the parts outside the CDR3, is DVKVTQSSRYLVKRTGEKVFLECVQDMDHENMFWYRQDPGLGLRLIYFSYDVKMKEKGDIPEGYSVSREKKERFSLILESASTNQTSMYLCASSPLVYEQYFGPGTRLTVT.

This chain joins TRBV5-1 and TRBJ2-3, with a weak D call TRBD1 (7 bases). This CDR3 is 16 amino acids long. Trimming took 3 bases from V and 0 from J, leaving 14 bases between them. The germline CDR1 and CDR2 sequences are SGHRS and YFSETQ. DNA of the CDR3: TGCGCCAGCAGCTGGGGGGACAGCCTAAGCACAGATACGCAGTATTTT. Its translation is CASSWGDSLSTDTQYF.

This clone was seen a single time. The chain recombines TRBV10-3 with TRBJ1-2; TRBD1 agrees at 8 bases. Germline V gene lookup returns CDR1 ENHRY and CDR2 SYGVKD. Unmatched junction bases numbered 8, after V lost 7 bases and J lost 7 bases. The CDR3 length is 13 residues. As DNA, the CDR3 is TGTGCCATCACCCCTGGACAGGGAGGTGGCTACACCTTC. Its protein product is CAITPGQGGGYTF.

DNA of the CDR3: TGTGCCAGCAGCCTTGGGACTAGCGGTTACTACGAGCAGTACTTC. It is translated as CASSLGTSGYYEQYF. V is TRBV13 and J is TRBJ2-7; 11 bases map to TRBD2. CDR3 size: 15 residues. The germline gives CDR1 PRHDT, CDR2 FYEKMQ (reference sequence). V shed 5 bases, J shed 3 bases, and the junction held 6 bases outside the gene matches.

This chain links TRBV5-4 with TRBJ2-3; 8 bases line up with TRBD2. The germline V gene has CDR1 SGHNT and CDR2 YYREEE (reference sequence). The CDR3 totals 15 residues. J was trimmed by 2 bases and V by 7 bases; bases with no gene match: 9. The CDR3 DNA reads as TGTGCCAGCCCCGGTACGGGAGGGTACACAGATACGCAGTATTTT. It is translated as CASPGTGGYTDTQYF.

V and J are TRBV29-1 and TRBJ2-7; 7 bases are shared with TRBD1. From germline, CDR1 is SQVTM and CDR2 ANQGSEA. This CDR3 has 13 residues. Losses at the gene ends were 4 bases for V and 6 bases for J; bases not matched to a gene: 9. The CDR3 is CSVGSGTVGEQYF. The CDR3 bases are TGCAGCGTTGGATCGGGGACAGTAGGCGAGCAGTACTTC.

V and J are TRBV2 and TRBJ1-4, with D perhaps TRBD1 (6 bases). The CDR3 consists of 15 residues. The germline V gene encodes CDR1 SNHLY and CDR2 FYNNEI. Trimming took off 4 bases at V and 5 bases at J, with 14 bases between the two ends. The chain's CDR3 is CASSGGRGANEKLFF. The CDR3 region has the DNA TGTGCCAGCAGTGGGGGCAGGGGCGCCAATGAAAAACTGTTTTTT.

This rearrangement joins TRBV9 to TRBJ2-1; D might be TRBD2 (5 bases). CDR3 length: 15 residues. Germline V gene sequence: CDR1 SGDLS, CDR2 YYNGEE. Trimming shortened V by 2 bases and J by 10 bases, and 19 bases separated the two germline ends. This chain's CDR3 is CASSVRTGLQLEQFF. The CDR3 DNA reads TGTGCCAGCAGCGTTCGAACGGGATTACAATTAGAGCAGTTCTTC.

This chain links TRBV27 with TRBJ1-4; D remains unclear. Trimming left V 3 bases short and J 8 bases short, with 7 bases between. The CDR3 contains 12 residues. Germline CDR1 reads MNHEY; CDR2 reads SMNVEV (reference sequence). Written as DNA, the CDR3 is TGTGCCAGCAGTTTTCTCGGGGAAAAACTGTTTTTT. It yields the protein CASSFLGEKLFF.

This clone showed up just a few times. The rearrangement links TRBV30 to TRBJ1-1; a weak D match, TRBD1 (5 bases). Between the trimmed V and J ends, which lost 3 bases and 0 bases, there was a span of 14 bases. There are 15 residues in the CDR3. CDR1 is GTSNPN and CDR2 is SVGIG in the germline V gene (reference sequence). The CDR3, as DNA: TGTGCCTGGAGAGTTAAAGGGGTCATGAACACTGAAGCTTTCTTT. Translation: CAWRVKGVMNTEAFF.

This chain joins TRBV28 and TRBJ2-7, with TRBD2 matching over 7 bases. Germline V CDR1 and CDR2: MDHEN, SYDVKM. V was pared by 7 bases and J by 3 bases, with 9 bases of the junction left unmatched. The CDR3 has 14 amino acids. This chain's CDR3 is CASNPMGRGYEQYF. The CDR3 DNA sequence: TGTGCCAGCAACCCGATGGGGAGGGGCTACGAGCAGTACTTC.

CDR3 bases: TGTGCCAGCAGGCCATCAGGGATCCTCCACGAGCAGTACTTC. Its protein product is CASRPSGILHEQYF. V gene TRBV6-1 combines with J gene TRBJ2-7, with D perhaps matching TRBD1 (5 bases). The CDR3 totals 14 residues. V was pared by 6 bases and J by 5 bases, with 17 bases between. Germline V gene data show CDR1 as MNHNS and CDR2 as SASEGT.

The table lists this clone with a count of one. This rearrangement joins TRBV7-9 to TRBJ1-4; 11 bases align to TRBD1. Germline CDR1 is SEHNR and CDR2 is FQNEAQ (reference sequence). This CDR3 comprises 16 residues. The V gene end was trimmed by 5 bases and the J gene end by 7 bases; junction bases not matched to a gene: 9. CDR3 nucleotides: TGTGCCAGCAGCGTGGACAGGGGGCAAGGGTTTGAAAAACTGTTTTTT. Amino acids: CASSVDRGQGFEKLFF.

The chain uses TRBV7-9 and TRBJ2-5; TRBD1 aligns across 7 bases. The CDR3 extends over 16 amino acids. The J segment lost 2 bases and the V segment lost 5 bases, leaving 11 bases of the junction unmatched. Germline V lookup: CDR1 SEHNR, CDR2 FQNEAQ (reference sequence). CDR3 sequence (DNA): TGTGCCAGCAGCAGTCTGACAGGGTTGGGGCAAGAGACCCAGTACTTC. Encoded protein: CASSSLTGLGQETQYF.

The chain combines TRBV11-3 with TRBJ2-1; the D gene is possibly TRBD1 (6 bases). Germline V CDR1 and CDR2: SGHNT, YENEEA. This CDR3 region has 15 residues. The V gene lost 5 bases and the J gene lost 3 bases, with 14 bases spanning the gap. CDR3 region: CASSVSGAGYNEQFF. The CDR3 DNA reads TGTGCCAGCAGCGTCTCAGGGGCGGGCTACAATGAGCAGTTCTTC.

The chain joins TRBV28 to TRBJ2-2, with D tentatively TRBD2 (6 bases). V was cut by 1 base and J by 5 bases, with 11 bases left in between. Germline loops: CDR1 MDHEN, CDR2 SYDVKM. The CDR3 extends over 15 amino acids. In nucleotides, the CDR3 is TGTGCCAGCAGTTTATATTCGGGAGAGACCGGGGAGCTGTTTTTT. Amino acids: CASSLYSGETGELFF. Together with reference TRBV28 and TRBJ2-2, the CDR3 gives the full variable domain: DVKVTQSSRYLVKRTGEKVFLECVQDMDHENMFWYRQDPGLGLRLIYFSYDVKMKEKGDIPEGYSVSREKKERFSLILESASTNQTSMYLCASSLYSGETGELFFGEGSRLTVL.

The chain is built from TRBV18 and TRBJ2-7; D might be TRBD1 (5 bases). This CDR3 region has 15 residues. V was trimmed by 0 bases and J by 3 bases, leaving 12 bases between them. Germline V gene sequence: CDR1 KGHSH, CDR2 LQKENI. Here the CDR3 reads CASSPPRGDSYEQYF. Here the CDR3 DNA reads TGTGCCAGCTCACCACCTAGGGGTGATAGCTACGAGCAGTACTTC.

V gene TRBV6-1 combines with J gene TRBJ2-3; D unresolved. Germline V lookup: CDR1 MNHNS, CDR2 SASEGT. The ends were cut back, 3 bases at V and 1 base at J, with 11 bases in the middle. This CDR3 contains 15 residues. CDR3 sequence reads: CASSDPSRGTDTQYF. CDR3 nucleotide sequence: TGTGCCAGCAGTGACCCTTCCCGAGGCACAGATACGCAGTATTTT.

The J gene is TRBJ2-7, the V gene TRBV27, with 8 bases matching TRBD1. Trimming at V came to 5 bases and at J to 2 bases, leaving 5 bases not matched to a gene. CDR1 and CDR2 from the germline V gene are MNHEY and SMNVEV (reference sequence). This CDR3 comprises 14 residues. The CDR3: CASSAGQAAYEQYF. The CDR3 DNA is TGTGCCAGCAGTGCGGGACAGGCCGCCTACGAGCAGTACTTC.

J is TRBJ1-3 and V is TRBV11-2, with 10 nucleotides matching TRBD1. The V and J ends lost 5 bases and 3 bases, in that order; junction bases with no gene match: 13. The CDR3 sequence is 18 residues long. CDR1 is SGHAT, CDR2 FQNNGV, per germline. This chain's CDR3 is CASSGQGGGSGLGNTIYF. CDR3 bases: TGTGCCAGCAGCGGACAGGGGGGGGGATCCGGACTTGGAAACACCATATATTTT.

V and J are TRBV15 and TRBJ2-2; TRBD2 matches at 9 bases. Trimming cost V 5 bases and J 4 bases; bases outside gene matches: 11. This CDR3 region has 17 residues. Germline values: CDR1 LNHNV, CDR2 YYDKDF (reference sequence). CDR3 protein: CATSRDLAGPVTGELFF. The CDR3 DNA reads as TGTGCCACCAGCCGGGACCTAGCGGGACCGGTCACCGGGGAGCTGTTTTTT.

The J gene is TRBJ2-6, the V gene TRBV2; maybe TRBD2 (5 bases). Between the trimmed V and J ends, which lost 6 bases and 4 bases, there was a span of 22 bases. The length of the CDR3 is 18 residues. The germline V gene has CDR1 SNHLY and CDR2 FYNNEI. In DNA form, the CDR3 reads TGTGCCAGCAGACGGGATCGAATAGGCGCAGGCGGGGCCAACGTCCTGACTTTC. Its protein product is CASRRDRIGAGGANVLTF.

The V call is TRBV9, the J call TRBJ2-2; 8 bases are shared with TRBD2. The V segment lost 0 bases and the J segment 3 bases; nucleotides outside the gene matches: 10. This CDR3 region has 18 residues. Germline CDR1 reads SGDLS; CDR2 reads YYNGEE. As DNA, the CDR3 is TGTGCCAGCAGCGTAGGCCCAAAGGCTAGCGGGTACACCGGGGAGCTGTTTTTT. It yields the protein CASSVGPKASGYTGELFF.

The chain recombines TRBV21-1 with TRBJ2-7; the table assigns TRBD1, which was not confirmed against the DNA. TRBV21-1 counts as a pseudogene. This CDR3 is built from 16 residues. The DNA of the CDR3 is TGTGCCAGCAGCAAACCGACAGGGGGCTTATCCTACGAGCAGTACTTC. It codes for CASSKPTGGLSYEQYF.

The chain is built from TRBV6-5 and TRBJ2-7; tentatively, D is TRBD1 (6 bases). Trimming removed 0 bases at V and 2 bases at J, with 11 bases between. Germline assignment: CDR1 MNHEY and CDR2 SVGAGI. The CDR3 extends over 15 amino acids. The CDR3 spells CASSYSNRDPYEQYF. The DNA for the CDR3 is TGTGCCAGCAGTTACTCGAACAGGGATCCCTACGAGCAGTACTTC.

The J gene is TRBJ2-5, the V gene TRBV11-3; the match to TRBD1 covers 8 bases. Losses at the gene ends were 4 bases for V and 1 base for J; bases not matched to a gene: 11. Germline CDR1 and CDR2: SGHNT and YENEEA. CDR3 size: 17 residues. CDR3: CASSYRTGKGPQETQYF. The CDR3 DNA reads as TGTGCCAGCAGCTATCGGACAGGGAAGGGGCCCCAAGAGACCCAGTACTTC.

The rearrangement links TRBV5-8 to TRBJ1-2, with 9 bases that match TRBD1. The CDR3 runs to 17 residues. CDR1 is SGHTS, CDR2 YDEGEE, per germline. Losses at the gene ends were 2 bases for V and 4 bases for J; bases not matched to a gene: 12. The CDR3 here is CASSFRFSGQGSYGYTF. CDR3 coding DNA: TGTGCCAGCAGCTTCAGGTTTTCCGGACAGGGGTCCTATGGCTACACCTTC.